This T cell receptor beta chain was identified during a study of blood T cell repertoires in COVID-19. Study background: Samples of COVID-19 (acute and convalescent) were obtained from the United States, Italy and Spain. The cDNA or gDNA used as material had been derived from T cells, B-cell-depleted T cells, or PBMCs.

Trimming at V came to 2 bases and at J to 4 bases, leaving 5 bases not matched to a gene. The germline gives CDR1 SGHTA, CDR2 FQGTGA. This CDR3 region has 16 residues. In the original processing: Using reference gene primer amplification, nucleated cell counts were estimated. Produced via immunoSEQ multiplex PCR; TCRdb's table is partial and in-frame only. The V and J calls and the clone size are those of that table, but D and trimming were determined from the DNA. The data show approximately 170,000 clones, with 80% to 90% seen just once and around 8.6% held by the top ten. The sequenced sample consisted of peripheral blood. This sequence was found in a man in his forties or fifties with active or convalescent COVID-19. The rearrangement uses TRBV7-3 and TRBJ2-1, with 10 bases matching TRBD2. The chain's CDR3 is CASSLLPSGSYNEQFF. The CDR3 coding sequence is TGTGCCAGCAGCTTACTTCCTAGCGGGAGTTACAATGAGCAGTTCTTC. Complete variable domain (other parts from reference TRBV7-3 and TRBJ2-1): GAGVSQTPSNKVTEKGKYVELRCDPISGHTALYWYRQSLGQGPEFLIYFQGTGAADDSGLPNDRFFAVRPEGSVSTLKIQRTERGDSAVYLCASSLLPSGSYNEQFFGPGTRLTVL.